This note documents a single T cell receptor (beta chain) sequence. What it binds is unknown. Vbeta (60) and Jbeta (13) primers were used in the PCR. Some clones are missing from TCRdb's copy, which holds only in-frame ones; the method was immunoSEQ multiplex PCR. In total, the table holds 130,000 or so clones. The V end lost 7 bases, the J end lost 9 bases, and 21 bases lay between the germline ends. Per germline, CDR1 LNHDA and CDR2 SQIVND (reference sequence). This CDR3 is built from 14 residues. This specimen comes from a study of cytomegalovirus exposure and HLA in healthy donors. Whole-study context: Researchers previously reported finding just under 120 million unique TCR beta sequences from 150 million to 200 million T cells. The study, taken as a whole, reports: Roughly uniform sequencing depth across donors was assumed, possibly incorrectly. There were fewer than 200 TCR beta chains listed as cytomegalovirus-associated.

In nominal health when sampled, donors likely had unrecorded immune exposures nonetheless. The TCR comes from a woman in her thirties or forties in good health and CMV-seronegative. V is TRBV19 and J is TRBJ1-1, with a tentative D call TRBD1 (6 bases). What was sequenced was PBMCs. The CDR3 coding sequence is TGTGCCAGTAATTACGGGTCGCAGACAGGAAAAGCTTTCTTT. Encoded protein: CASNYGSQTGKAFF.